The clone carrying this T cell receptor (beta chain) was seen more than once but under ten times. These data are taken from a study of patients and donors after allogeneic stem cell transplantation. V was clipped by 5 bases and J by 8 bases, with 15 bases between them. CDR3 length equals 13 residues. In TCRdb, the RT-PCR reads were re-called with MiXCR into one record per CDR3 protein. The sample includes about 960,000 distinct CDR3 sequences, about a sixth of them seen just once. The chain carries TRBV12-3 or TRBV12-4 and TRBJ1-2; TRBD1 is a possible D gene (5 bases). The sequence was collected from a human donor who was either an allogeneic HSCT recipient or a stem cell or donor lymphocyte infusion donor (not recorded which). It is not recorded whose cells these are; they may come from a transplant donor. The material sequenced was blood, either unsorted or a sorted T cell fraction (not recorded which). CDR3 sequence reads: CASSLRGLEGYTF. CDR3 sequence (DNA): TGTGCCAGCAGTCTTAGGGGATTGGAAGGCTACACCTTC.